One and the same sample provided the 13 T cell receptor beta chains below, sequenced in a study of response to subunit inactivated influenza vaccine. MiXCR was run by TCRdb on the RT-PCR reads, yielding one entry per CDR3 protein. The sample gives 530,000 or so distinct CDR3 sequences, roughly 25% of which show up once; 1.5% to 2% is in the top ten. This specimen was CD4+ T cells sorted from PBMCs, taken around 5 days after vaccination. The receptors come from a middle-aged man who received an inactivated influenza vaccine.

As for this clonotype: Compared with germline, one end of the junction differs, possibly owing to a read error. The chain employs TRBV6-1 and TRBJ1-4; 7 bases are a match to TRBD1. The CDR3 is made up of 15 amino acids. Germline CDR1 MNHNS, CDR2 SASEGT. CDR3 loop: CASSEGQGGLERLFF. DNA of the CDR3: TGTGCCAGCAGTGAGGGGCAGGGGGGGCTTGAAAGACTGTTTTTT.

In its sample, this clonotype was seen many times. The chain couples TRBV5-1 to TRBJ2-4; TRBD1 matches 9 bases. CDR1 SGHRS and CDR2 YFSETQ come from the germline V gene. Losses at the gene ends were 4 bases for V and 5 bases for J; bases not matched to a gene: 4. The CDR3 is 14 residues long. CDR3 sequence reads: CASSATGGENIQYF. DNA for the CDR3: TGCGCCAGCAGCGCGACAGGGGGAGAAAACATTCAGTACTTC.

This clonotype showed up just a few times. The chain carries TRBV5-8 and TRBJ1-4; TRBD1 might be the D (6 bases). The germline gives CDR1 SGHTS, CDR2 YDEGEE. The V gene lost 4 bases and the J gene lost 5 bases, with 12 bases spanning the gap. This CDR3 region has 14 residues. The CDR3 loop is CASSLGQQNEKLFF. CDR3 DNA: TGTGCCAGCAGCCTCGGACAGCAAAATGAAAAACTGTTTTTT.

The chain has TRBV9 and TRBJ1-1; D may be TRBD1 (5 bases). Germline V gives CDR1 SGDLS, CDR2 YYNGEE. V lost 0 bases and J lost 5, with 8 bases in between. The CDR3 is made up of 13 amino acids. CDR3 nucleotides: TGTGCCAGCAGCGTAGATGGGGGGACTGAAGCTTTCTTT. This codes for CASSVDGGTEAFF.

CDR3 sequence (DNA): TGCGCCAGCAGCTTGGGGGCTAGCGGCTTCGGGAATGAGCAGTTCTTC. It specifies CASSLGASGFGNEQFF. The genes are TRBV5-1 and TRBJ2-1; TRBD2 matches 7 bases. J gave up 7 bases and V 0 bases, and 10 bases lay outside the gene matches. The CDR3 runs 16 residues. Germline lookup yields CDR1 SGHRS and CDR2 YFSETQ. Together with reference TRBV5-1 and TRBJ2-1, the CDR3 gives the full variable domain: KAGVTQTPRYLIKTRGQQVTLSCSPISGHRSVSWYQQTPGQGLQFLFEYFSETQRNKGNFPGRFSGRQFSNSRSEMNVSTLELGDSALYLCASSLGASGFGNEQFFGPGTRLTVL.

The chain is built from TRBV11-1 and TRBJ2-1; the match to TRBD2 covers 7 bases. The CDR3 loop spans 20 amino acids. After removal of 5 bases from V and 1 base from J, the junction contained 20 bases not matched to a gene. Germline V gives CDR1 SGHAT, CDR2 FQDESV (reference sequence). The DNA of the CDR3 is TGTGCCAGCAGCCCGATGTTGCCCGCGGGAGTTCTGATGTCCTACAATGAGCAGTTCTTC. It yields the protein CASSPMLPAGVLMSYNEQFF.

The J gene is TRBJ2-3, the V gene TRBV6-5, with TRBD2 matching 9 bases. Looked up from germline, CDR1 is MNHEY and CDR2 is SVGAGI. V lost 0 bases, J lost 2 bases, and 9 bases stayed unmatched. The CDR3 is made up of 18 amino acids. CDR3 in amino acids: CASSYSIQLAGNTDTQYF. The CDR3 bases are TGTGCCAGCAGTTACTCGATCCAGCTAGCGGGGAACACAGATACGCAGTATTTT.

This clonotype was seen a few times. The J gene is TRBJ2-5, the V gene TRBV28; D possibly corresponds to TRBD1 (5 bases). CDR1 is MDHEN, CDR2 SYDVKM, per germline. The CDR3 length is 13 residues. Trimming took off 5 bases at V and 2 bases at J, with 9 bases between the two ends. CDR3 sequence reads: CASSHRNQETQYF. The CDR3 DNA reads as TGTGCCAGCAGTCACAGGAATCAAGAGACCCAGTACTTC.

The V and J genes are TRBV10-3 and TRBJ2-7, with TRBD2 identical over 14 bases. CDR3 length equals 17 residues. Germline V CDR1 and CDR2: ENHRY, SYGVKD. V was pared by 4 bases and J by 3 bases, with 8 bases of the junction left unmatched. In DNA form, the CDR3 reads TGTGCCATCAGTGGGGGACTAGCGGGAGTGGGAAGCTACGAGCAGTACTTC. As protein: CAISGGLAGVGSYEQYF.

This clonotype occurred a few times. This chain joins TRBV3-1 and TRBJ2-1; no definite D call. CDR1 is LGHDT, CDR2 YNNKEL, per germline (reference sequence). The V gene lost 5 bases and the J gene lost 9 bases, with 11 bases spanning the gap. The CDR3 is made up of 12 amino acids. The CDR3 DNA is TGTGCCAGCAGCGTCTCAGCGTTTGAGCAGTTCTTC. Protein sequence: CASSVSAFEQFF.

V gene TRBV7-2 combines with J gene TRBJ2-1, with a tentative D call TRBD2 (6 bases). V was clipped by 7 bases and J by 7 bases, with 17 bases between them. CDR1 is SGHTA and CDR2 is FQGNSA in the germline V gene. This CDR3 spans 14 amino acids. The CDR3 loop is CASTRDSFLNEQFF. CDR3 DNA sequence: TGTGCCAGCACCCGGGACTCCTTTTTGAATGAGCAGTTCTTC.

The table lists this clonotype with a few counts. The genes are TRBV3-1 and TRBJ1-1; D remains ambiguous. V was cut by 1 base and J by 1 base, with 7 bases left in between. CDR1 is LGHDT and CDR2 is YNNKEL in the germline V gene (reference sequence). The CDR3 runs to 14 residues. CDR3 DNA: TGTGCCAGCAGCCAAGGCGGTTGGAACACTGAAGCTTTCTTT. Translation gives CASSQGGWNTEAFF.

The rearrangement joins TRBV5-1 to TRBJ2-6; no clear D gene. The germline V and J ends were trimmed by 1 base and 1 base, with 9 bases remaining between them. The CDR3 spans 16 residues. Germline V lookup: CDR1 SGHRS, CDR2 YFSETQ. This CDR3 reads CASSLRSSSGANVLTF. The CDR3 DNA sequence: TGCGCCAGCAGCTTGAGATCATCATCTGGGGCCAACGTCCTGACTTTC.